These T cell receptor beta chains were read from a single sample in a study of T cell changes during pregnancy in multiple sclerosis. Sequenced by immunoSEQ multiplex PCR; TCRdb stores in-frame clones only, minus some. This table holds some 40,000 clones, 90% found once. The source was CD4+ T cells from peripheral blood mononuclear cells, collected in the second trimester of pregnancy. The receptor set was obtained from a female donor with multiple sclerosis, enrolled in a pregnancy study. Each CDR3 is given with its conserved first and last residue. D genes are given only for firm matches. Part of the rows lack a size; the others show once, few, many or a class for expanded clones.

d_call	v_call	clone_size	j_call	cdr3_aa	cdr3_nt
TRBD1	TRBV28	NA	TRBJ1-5	CASTQGVSQPQHF	TGTGCCAGCACCCAGGGGGTGAGTCAGCCCCAGCATTTT
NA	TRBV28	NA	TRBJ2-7	CASSPQKAAREQYF	TGTGCCAGCAGTCCCCAGAAAGCGGCGAGGGAGCAGTACTTC
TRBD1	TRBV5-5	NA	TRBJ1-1	CASTGDSTEAFF	TGTGCCAGCACCGGGGACAGCACTGAAGCTTTCTTT
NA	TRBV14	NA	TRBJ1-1	CASSQDLRHTEAFF	TGTGCCAGCAGCCAAGATCTCAGGCACACTGAAGCTTTCTTT
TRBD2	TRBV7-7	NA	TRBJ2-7	CASSPHPLGIAGEGYEQYF	TGTGCTAGCAGCCCGCACCCTCTAGGAATAGCGGGAGAAGGCTACGAGCAGTACTTC
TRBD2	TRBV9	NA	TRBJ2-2	CASSVGGGTGELFF	TGTGCCAGCAGCGTAGGCGGGGGAACCGGGGAGCTGTTTTTT
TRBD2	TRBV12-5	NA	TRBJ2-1	CASGLGLAVSNEQFF	TGTGCTAGTGGTTTAGGCCTAGCGGTGTCCAATGAGCAGTTCTTC
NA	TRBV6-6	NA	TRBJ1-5	CASSVRSSQPQHF	TGTGCCAGCAGTGTCAGAAGTTCGCAGCCCCAGCATTTT
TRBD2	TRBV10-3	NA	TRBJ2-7	CAISESTPGAGDYEQYF	TGTGCCATCAGTGAGTCTACCCCCGGGGCGGGGGACTACGAGCAGTACTTC
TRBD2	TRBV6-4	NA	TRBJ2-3	CASSTSGSTDTQYF	TGTGCCAGCAGTACTAGCGGGAGCACAGATACGCAGTATTTT
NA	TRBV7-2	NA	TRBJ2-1	CARGWGRPPYNEQFF	TGTGCCAGAGGGTGGGGGAGGCCCCCCTACAATGAGCAGTTCTTC
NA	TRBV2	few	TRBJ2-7	CASRGIGDTYEQYF	TGTGCCAGTAGGGGGATAGGGGACACCTACGAGCAGTACTTC
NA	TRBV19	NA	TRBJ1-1	CASQDRLNTEAFF	TGTGCCTCACAGGACAGACTGAACACTGAAGCTTTCTTT
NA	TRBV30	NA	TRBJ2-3	CAWSPGQTDTQYF	TGTGCCTGGAGTCCCGGACAGACAGATACGCAGTATTTT
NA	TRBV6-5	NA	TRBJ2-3	CASSYRSADTQYF	TGTGCCAGCAGTTATCGGAGTGCAGATACGCAGTATTTT
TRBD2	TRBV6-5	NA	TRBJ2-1	CASSWGTSWNEQFF	TGTGCCAGCAGTTGGGGGACTAGCTGGAATGAGCAGTTCTTC
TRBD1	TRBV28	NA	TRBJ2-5	CASSFNDRAQYF	TGTGCCAGCAGTTTTAATGACAGGGCCCAGTACTTC
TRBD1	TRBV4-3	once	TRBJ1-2	CASSQDPTGGLIRYTF	TGCGCCAGCAGCCAAGATCCGACAGGGGGCTTAATACGCTACACCTTC
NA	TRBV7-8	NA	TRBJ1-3	CASSLINRETGNTIYF	TGTGCCAGCAGCTTAATCAACAGAGAGACTGGAAACACCATATATTTT
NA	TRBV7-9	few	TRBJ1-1	CASSPDRTEAFF	TGTGCCAGCAGCCCCGACAGGACTGAAGCTTTCTTT
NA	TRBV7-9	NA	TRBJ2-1	CASSPFSGDSYNEQFF	TGTGCCAGCAGCCCCTTCAGCGGAGACTCCTACAATGAGCAGTTCTTC
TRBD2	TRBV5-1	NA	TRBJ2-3	CASSYRLAGGADTQYF	TGCGCCAGCAGCTACCGCCTAGCGGGAGGGGCAGATACGCAGTATTTT
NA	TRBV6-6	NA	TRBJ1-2	CASSLRGNYGYTF	TGTGCCAGCAGTTTAAGGGGGAACTATGGCTACACCTTC
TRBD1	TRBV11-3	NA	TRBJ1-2	CASSLNTGGGYGYTF	TGTGCCAGCAGCTTGAACACAGGGGGCGGCTATGGCTACACCTTC
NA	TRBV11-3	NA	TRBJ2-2	CASSSGGDTGELFF	TGTGCCAGCAGTTCGGGGGGCGACACCGGGGAGCTGTTTTTT
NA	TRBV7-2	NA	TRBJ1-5	CASSLDAGGGQPQHF	TGTGCCAGCAGCTTAGATGCGGGGGGAGGTCAGCCCCAGCATTTT
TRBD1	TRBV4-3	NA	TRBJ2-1	CASSQETLGGQGRNEQFF	TGCGCCAGCAGCCAAGAAACGTTGGGGGGACAGGGGCGAAATGAGCAGTTCTTC
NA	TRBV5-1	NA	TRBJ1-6	CASSLRPGTLNSPLHF	TGCGCCAGCAGCTTAAGGCCCGGGACACTCAATTCACCCCTCCACTTT
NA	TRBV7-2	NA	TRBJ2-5	CASSYSGATKETQYF	TGTGCCAGCAGCTACTCAGGGGCCACCAAAGAGACCCAGTACTTC
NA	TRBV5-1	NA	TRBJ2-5	CASGTLGGEETQYF	TGCGCCAGCGGAACACTAGGGGGAGAAGAGACCCAGTACTTC
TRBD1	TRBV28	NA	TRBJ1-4	CASSISTGGTTNEKLFF	TGTGCCAGCAGTATTTCGACAGGGGGCACAACTAATGAAAAACTGTTTTTT
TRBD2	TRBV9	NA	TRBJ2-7	CASSPRTSHEQYF	TGTGCCAGCAGCCCGCGGACTAGCCACGAGCAGTACTTC
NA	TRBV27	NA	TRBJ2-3	CASSLTQAGTQYF	TGTGCCAGCAGTTTAACGCAGGCTGGTACGCAGTATTTT
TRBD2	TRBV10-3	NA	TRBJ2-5	CAISESPAGARQETQYF	TGTGCCATCAGTGAGTCACCGGCGGGAGCCCGTCAAGAGACCCAGTACTTC
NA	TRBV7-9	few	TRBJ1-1	CASSLGGLMNTEAFF	TGTGCCAGCAGCTTAGGGGGCCTCATGAACACTGAAGCTTTCTTT
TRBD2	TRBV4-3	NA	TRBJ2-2	CASRRREGSNTGELFF	TGCGCCAGCAGGCGGCGGGAGGGGTCGAACACCGGGGAGCTGTTTTTT
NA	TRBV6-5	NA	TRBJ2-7	CASSYSPGPREQYF	TGTGCCAGCAGTTACTCACCAGGCCCCCGGGAGCAGTACTTC
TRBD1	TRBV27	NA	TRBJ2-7	CASRGQVSYEQYF	TGTGCCAGCAGGGGACAGGTTTCCTACGAGCAGTACTTC
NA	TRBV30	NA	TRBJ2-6	CAWSPGAGANVLTF	TGTGCCTGGTCCCCCGGGGCTGGGGCCAACGTCCTGACTTTC
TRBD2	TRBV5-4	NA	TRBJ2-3	CASSLPSGRLTDTQYF	TGTGCCAGCAGCTTGCCTAGCGGGAGGTTGACAGATACGCAGTATTTT
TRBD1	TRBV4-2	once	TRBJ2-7	CASSPDRGYEQYF	TGTGCCAGCAGCCCGGACAGGGGGTACGAGCAGTACTTC
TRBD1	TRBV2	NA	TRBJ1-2	CASSLGQGGYGYTF	TGTGCCAGCAGTCTGGGACAGGGAGGGTATGGCTACACCTTC
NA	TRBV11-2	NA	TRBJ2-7	CASSLGRGPPYEQYF	TGTGCCAGCAGCTTAGGCAGGGGACCCCCCTACGAGCAGTACTTC
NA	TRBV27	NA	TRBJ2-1	CASRRTLRAGSSYNEQFF	TGTGCCAGCAGACGGACCTTGCGGGCCGGAAGCTCCTACAATGAGCAGTTCTTC
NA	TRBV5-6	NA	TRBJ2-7	CASRRDFVGVREQYF	TGTGCCAGCAGACGGGACTTCGTGGGAGTACGCGAGCAGTACTTC
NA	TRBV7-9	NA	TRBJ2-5	CASSLSGGQETQYF	TGTGCCAGCAGCTTATCCGGAGGCCAAGAGACCCAGTACTTC
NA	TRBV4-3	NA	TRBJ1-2	CASSQDFNGGYTF	TGCGCCAGCAGCCAAGATTTCAACGGTGGCTACACCTTC
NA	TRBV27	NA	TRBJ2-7	CASSLLGRSLYEQYF	TGTGCCAGCAGTTTATTGGGGAGATCCCTATACGAGCAGTACTTC
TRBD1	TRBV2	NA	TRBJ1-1	CASRNRGLTEAFF	TGTGCCAGCAGGAACAGGGGTTTGACTGAAGCTTTCTTT
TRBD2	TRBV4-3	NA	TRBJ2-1	CASSQASGFYNEQFF	TGCGCCAGCAGCCAAGCTAGCGGGTTCTACAATGAGCAGTTCTTC
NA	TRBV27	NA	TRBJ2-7	CASSPSRGPYEQYF	TGTGCCAGCAGTCCCAGTAGAGGTCCCTACGAGCAGTACTTC